This entry lists 31 T cell receptor beta chains sequenced from one sample in a study of blood T cell repertoires in COVID-19 (dated by TCRdb to the early 2020s). Receptor amplification or capture employed the immunoSEQ multiplex PCR assay. The immuneACCESS repertoire file appears here via TCRdb, limited to in-frame rearrangements. These files lack a portion of the clones; in checked studies, under half of the deficit traces to unresolved V genes, and the cause of the others is not known. The sample yields 59,000 or so clones; roughly 93% were counted once. The ten largest clones take up approximately 1.6% of the sample. Source material: peripheral blood. These receptors all come from a human donor in a cohort sampled during active COVID-19.

This chain connects TRBV7-2 to TRBJ1-2; D ambiguous. From germline, CDR1 is SGHTA and CDR2 FQGNSA. This CDR3 comprises 16 residues. V gave up 2 bases and J gave up 4 bases, with 17 bases separating them. The CDR3 loop reads CASSLRRGFTVYGYTF. For the CDR3, the DNA is TGTGCCAGCAGCTTAAGACGAGGGTTCACCGTCTATGGCTACACCTTC.

This clone was observed once. The V gene is TRBV6-2 or TRBV6-3, the J gene TRBJ2-7; 7 nucleotides align to TRBD1. Per the germline V gene, CDR1 is MNHEY and CDR2 is SVGEGT. J lost 2 bases, V lost 6 bases, and 10 bases had no gene match. CDR3 length equals 15 residues. This chain's CDR3 is CASSPDRVSTYEQYF. CDR3 bases: TGTGCCAGCAGCCCAGACAGGGTGTCAACCTACGAGCAGTACTTC.

J is TRBJ2-5 and V is TRBV5-1, with 14 bases matching TRBD2. Trimming took 5 bases from V and 2 from J; bases not matched to a gene: 8. The germline CDR1 and CDR2 sequences are SGHRS and YFSETQ. This CDR3 has 17 amino acids. In DNA form, the CDR3 reads TGCGCCAGCAGGCGGGGGACTAGCGGGAGTATGCAAGAGACCCAGTACTTC. It encodes CASRRGTSGSMQETQYF.

The gene calls are TRBV6-1 and TRBJ2-7; the match to TRBD1 covers 8 bases. The CDR3 totals 15 residues. Trimming removed 3 bases from V and 4 bases from J; junction bases left unmatched: 8. CDR1 is MNHNS and CDR2 is SASEGT in the germline V gene. As DNA, the CDR3 is TGTGCCAGCAGTGATACAGGGGGAATTAGGTACGAGCAGTACTTC. Encoded protein: CASSDTGGIRYEQYF.

The V gene is TRBV6-2 or TRBV6-3, the J gene TRBJ2-1; 10 positions match TRBD2. The CDR3 consists of 16 residues. Per the germline V gene, CDR1 is MNHEY and CDR2 is SVGEGT. V shed 5 bases, J shed 3 bases, and the junction held 7 bases outside the gene matches. The CDR3: CASSKSSGSFYNEQFF. The DNA for the CDR3 is TGTGCCAGCAGTAAATCTAGCGGGAGCTTCTACAATGAGCAGTTCTTC.

The V gene is TRBV5-1, the J gene TRBJ2-1, with TRBD1 identical over 7 bases. With 1 base clipped from V and 8 bases from J, the junction kept 9 bases outside the gene matches. Germline CDR1 reads SGHRS; CDR2 reads YFSETQ. The CDR3 sequence is 15 residues long. CDR3 DNA sequence: TGCGCCAGCAGCTTGTCTAACAGGGGTGGGTATGAGCAGTTCTTC. Its protein is CASSLSNRGGYEQFF.

This chain connects TRBV18 to TRBJ2-3, with D maybe TRBD1 (5 bases). The CDR3 is 13 residues long. Germline V CDR1 and CDR2: KGHSH, LQKENI. The V and J ends lost 5 bases and 9 bases respectively, with 15 bases between them. The CDR3 coding sequence is TGTGCCAGCTCATCCAACCCAGGGAAGACGCAGTATTTT. It encodes CASSSNPGKTQYF.

The chain combines TRBV28 with TRBJ2-7, with 7 bases identical to TRBD2. V shed 6 bases and J 2 bases; nucleotides not matched to a gene: 13. The CDR3 spans 16 residues. Germline CDR1 reads MDHEN; CDR2 reads SYDVKM. This chain's CDR3 is CASSLESGGGAYEQYF. The CDR3 nucleotides are TGTGCCAGCAGCCTGGAGTCGGGGGGAGGGGCCTACGAGCAGTACTTC.

The chain employs TRBV7-9 and TRBJ1-1, with 9 bases lining up with TRBD1. This CDR3 comprises 17 residues. With 4 bases clipped from V and 2 bases from J, the junction kept 11 bases outside the gene matches. CDR1 and CDR2 (germline): SEHNR, FQNEAQ (reference sequence). The CDR3 nucleotides are TGTGCCAGCAGCTCCCGGCCCGGGACAGGGCGAAACACTGAAGCTTTCTTT. This encodes CASSSRPGTGRNTEAFF. The variable domain in full, with the rest retrieved from reference TRBV7-9 and TRBJ1-1, is DTGVSQNPRHKITKRGQNVTFRCDPISEHNRLYWYRQTLGQGPEFLTYFQNEAQLEKSRLLSDRFSAERPKGSFSTLEIQRTEQGDSAMYLCASSSRPGTGRNTEAFFGQGTRLTVV.

The chain recombines TRBV7-2 with TRBJ2-2; perhaps TRBD2 as D (5 bases). V dropped 1 base and J dropped 6 bases, with 12 bases sitting between them. This CDR3 region has 15 residues. In germline, CDR1 is SGHTA, CDR2 FQGNSA. CDR3 in amino acids: CASSLGELVSGELFF. As DNA, the CDR3 is TGTGCCAGCAGCTTAGGGGAACTAGTATCCGGGGAGCTGTTTTTT.

The chain uses TRBV9 and TRBJ2-1; D unclear. The CDR3 contains 12 residues. Germline assignment: CDR1 SGDLS and CDR2 YYNGEE. V lost 4 bases to trimming and J lost 12 bases, with 14 bases between them. The CDR3 region is CASSSYPGGQFF. CDR3 sequence (DNA): TGTGCCAGCAGCTCCTACCCCGGTGGGCAGTTCTTC.

The V and J genes are TRBV5-4 and TRBJ2-2; 7 bases align to TRBD1. The CDR3 spans 15 residues. After removal of 4 bases from V and 2 bases from J, the junction contained 5 bases not matched to a gene. Per the germline V gene, CDR1 is SGHNT and CDR2 is YYREEE (reference sequence). In nucleotides, the CDR3 is TGTGCCAGCAGCCCAGACAGGGCAAACACCGGGGAGCTGTTTTTT. It specifies CASSPDRANTGELFF.

The genes are TRBV7-6 and TRBJ1-2, with D perhaps TRBD1 (5 bases). This CDR3 comprises 12 residues. V was cut by 5 bases and J by 7 bases, with 11 bases left in between. Germline V gene data show CDR1 as SGHVS and CDR2 as FNYEAQ. CDR3 coding DNA: TGTGCCAGCAGCCCAGGGAATTTTGGCTACACCTTC. The encoded protein is CASSPGNFGYTF.

The CDR3 loop reads CASSFLTGGWRSTDTQYF. The DNA of the CDR3 is TGTGCCAGCAGCTTTTTGACGGGTGGTTGGCGGAGCACAGATACGCAGTATTTT. J is TRBJ2-3 and V is TRBV5-6; D is uncertain. The CDR3 has 18 residues. Germline V gives CDR1 SGHDT, CDR2 YYEEEE. Trimming removed 2 bases from V and 0 bases from J, with 19 bases in between.

V gene TRBV24-1 combines with J gene TRBJ1-1; no reliable D call. The CDR3 totals 13 residues. Germline values: CDR1 KGHDR, CDR2 SFDVKD. With 1 base removed from V and 7 bases from J, the gap between germline ends came to 9 bases. The CDR3 reads CATSDFSAGEAFF. The CDR3 DNA follows: TGTGCCACCAGTGATTTCTCGGCAGGTGAAGCTTTCTTT.

This clone has just one count. This chain links TRBV4-2 with TRBJ1-4, with D perhaps matching TRBD1 (6 bases). In germline, CDR1 is LGHNA, CDR2 YNFKEQ. The V end lost 1 base, the J end lost 0 bases, and 12 bases lay between the germline ends. The CDR3 is 17 amino acids. The CDR3 is CASSQVGGGPTNEKLFF. In DNA form, the CDR3 reads TGTGCCAGCAGCCAAGTTGGCGGGGGCCCAACTAATGAAAAACTGTTTTTT.

This clone was recorded once. The V and J genes are TRBV5-1 and TRBJ1-6; a possible D gene is TRBD1 (5 bases). The ends were cut back, 4 bases at V and 9 bases at J, with 20 bases in the middle. The CDR3 length is 16 residues. Germline CDR1 reads SGHRS; CDR2 reads YFSETQ. CDR3 in amino acids: CASSRELSGLSSPLHF. DNA for the CDR3: TGCGCCAGCAGCCGAGAGTTGTCAGGGTTAAGTTCACCCCTCCACTTT. Combining the CDR3 with reference TRBV5-1 and TRBJ1-6 gives the whole variable domain KAGVTQTPRYLIKTRGQQVTLSCSPISGHRSVSWYQQTPGQGLQFLFEYFSETQRNKGNFPGRFSGRQFSNSRSEMNVSTLELGDSALYLCASSRELSGLSSPLHFGNGTRLTVT.

CDR3 coding DNA: TGCAGCGTTGAAAGTCGACAGGGGGCTCGGACCGGGGAGCTGTTTTTT. The encoded protein is CSVESRQGARTGELFF. This rearrangement joins TRBV29-1 to TRBJ2-2, with 10 bases identical to TRBD1. The CDR3 consists of 16 residues. V was pared by 2 bases and J by 5 bases, with 8 bases of the junction left unmatched. The germline V gene encodes CDR1 SQVTM and CDR2 ANQGSEA.

V is TRBV19 and J is TRBJ2-6; D may be TRBD2 (5 bases). The germline CDR1 and CDR2 sequences are LNHDA and SQIVND (reference sequence). The CDR3 extends over 16 amino acids. V was pared by 0 bases and J by 3 bases, with 9 bases between. CDR3 bases: TGTGCCAGTAGTATAGATGTGGGAGTTGGGGCCAACGTCCTGACTTTC. Encoded protein: CASSIDVGVGANVLTF. Full variable domain (outside the CDR3, taken from reference TRBV19 and TRBJ2-6): DGGITQSPKYLFRKEGQNVTLSCEQNLNHDAMYWYRQDPGQGLRLIYYSQIVNDFQKGDIAEGYSVSREKKESFPLTVTSAQKNPTAFYLCASSIDVGVGANVLTFGAGSRLTVL.

V gene TRBV4-1 combines with J gene TRBJ2-1; 10 bases map to TRBD2. Germline values: CDR1 MGHRA, CDR2 YSYEKL. V was clipped by 0 bases and J by 4 bases; unmatched bases: 3. CDR3 size: 16 residues. The CDR3 loop reads CASSQEGTSVYNEQFF. For the CDR3, the DNA is TGCGCCAGCAGCCAAGAGGGGACTAGCGTGTACAATGAGCAGTTCTTC.

Written as DNA, the CDR3 is TGCAGCGTTGCTCCCCAAGAGACCCAGTACTTC. It encodes CSVAPQETQYF. The V call is TRBV29-1, the J call TRBJ2-5, with no clear D. V was trimmed by 4 bases and J by 1 base, leaving 4 bases between them. This CDR3 spans 11 amino acids. CDR1 and CDR2 from the germline V gene are SQVTM and ANQGSEA. Full variable domain (remainder filled in from reference TRBV29-1 and TRBJ2-5): SAVISQKPSRDICQRGTSLTIQCQVDSQVTMMFWYRQQPGQSLTLIATANQGSEATYESGFVIDKFPISRPNLTFSTLTVSNMSPEDSSIYLCSVAPQETQYFGPGTRLLVL.

This clone was seen only a few times. The rearrangement joins TRBV5-1 to TRBJ1-2; 11 positions agree with TRBD1. Germline CDR1 SGHRS, CDR2 YFSETQ. After removal of 4 bases from V and 4 bases from J, the junction contained 6 bases not matched to a gene. CDR3 length: 15 amino acids. CDR3 DNA sequence: TGCGCCAGCAGCCCGGGGACAGGGGGATTCTATGGCTACACCTTC. This encodes CASSPGTGGFYGYTF.

This chain uses TRBV6-5 with TRBJ2-7; the D gene is possibly TRBD2 (5 bases). Germline-derived CDR1 and CDR2 are MNHEY and SVGAGI. Trimming took off 8 bases at V and 0 bases at J, with 11 bases between the two ends. The CDR3 has 13 residues. The CDR3 protein is CASALGSSYEQYF. The CDR3 nucleotides read TGTGCCAGCGCTTTGGGGAGCTCCTACGAGCAGTACTTC.

This chain joins TRBV6-6 and TRBJ2-7, with D maybe TRBD2 (5 bases). Trimming took off 6 bases at V and 7 bases at J, with 13 bases between the two ends. The germline CDR1 and CDR2 sequences are MNHNY and SVGAGI (reference sequence). CDR3 length: 12 residues. The DNA of the CDR3 is TGTGCCAGCAGCAACACCGGGGTTGAGCAGTACTTC. Translated: CASSNTGVEQYF.

This clone was seen more than once but under ten times. V is TRBV5-1 and J is TRBJ1-1; perhaps TRBD1 as D (6 bases). Looked up from germline, CDR1 is SGHRS and CDR2 is YFSETQ. The CDR3 extends over 15 amino acids. V was clipped by 4 bases and J by 0 bases, with 13 bases between them. The CDR3 nucleotides read TGCGCCAGCAGCCCTGTCGGACAGTTGAACACTGAAGCTTTCTTT. The encoded protein is CASSPVGQLNTEAFF.

This clone was found once. The chain is built from TRBV7-9 and TRBJ1-2; the match to TRBD1 covers 12 bases. V gave up 3 bases and J gave up 8 bases; unmatched junction bases: 4. The CDR3 covers 14 residues. The germline V gene encodes CDR1 SEHNR and CDR2 FQNEAQ (reference sequence). CDR3 residues: CASSLKGTGGGYTF. As DNA, the CDR3 is TGTGCCAGCAGCTTGAAAGGGACAGGGGGCGGCTACACCTTC. The whole variable domain, remainder taken from reference TRBV7-9 and TRBJ1-2, is DTGVSQNPRHKITKRGQNVTFRCDPISEHNRLYWYRQTLGQGPEFLTYFQNEAQLEKSRLLSDRFSAERPKGSFSTLEIQRTEQGDSAMYLCASSLKGTGGGYTFGSGTRLTVV.

The rearrangement joins TRBV19 to TRBJ1-2; 8 bases agree with TRBD1. V lost 4 bases, J lost 6 bases, and 7 bases stayed unmatched. Germline V CDR1 and CDR2: LNHDA, SQIVND (reference sequence). The CDR3 is 14 amino acids. The CDR3 protein is CASSTTRQGHGYTF. CDR3 DNA: TGTGCCAGTAGTACCACCAGACAGGGGCATGGCTACACCTTC.

CDR3 sequence reads: CASSPSQGARRNTEAFF. CDR3 DNA: TGCGCCAGCAGCCCCTCCCAGGGGGCTAGAAGGAACACTGAAGCTTTCTTT. The chain employs TRBV10-1 and TRBJ1-1; TRBD1 matches at 8 bases. The trim removed 6 bases at V and 1 base at J, leaving 13 bases unmatched. This CDR3 spans 17 amino acids. Germline lookup yields CDR1 WNHNN and CDR2 SYGVQD (reference sequence).

V gene TRBV9 combines with J gene TRBJ1-1; D possibly corresponds to TRBD1 (6 bases). Germline CDR1 is SGDLS and CDR2 is YYNGEE. The CDR3 consists of 17 residues. Trimming removed 0 bases at V and 0 bases at J, with 15 bases between. CDR3 protein: CASSVEVGRGMNTEAFF. CDR3 coding DNA: TGTGCCAGCAGCGTAGAAGTCGGGAGGGGGATGAACACTGAAGCTTTCTTT.

V and J are TRBV19 and TRBJ2-6; D perhaps matches TRBD2 (5 bases). Trimming removed 7 bases from V and 2 bases from J, with 18 bases in between. In germline, CDR1 is LNHDA, CDR2 SQIVND (reference sequence). This CDR3 has 17 amino acids. Here the CDR3 reads CASNSGGVVAGANVLTF. CDR3 nucleotide sequence: TGTGCCAGTAACTCAGGAGGAGTAGTCGCTGGGGCCAACGTCCTGACTTTC.

This chain connects TRBV7-9 to TRBJ2-7; the match to TRBD2 covers 7 bases. Per the germline V gene, CDR1 is SEHNR and CDR2 is FQNEAQ (reference sequence). J gave up 6 bases and V 5 bases, and 10 bases lay outside the gene matches. This CDR3 is built from 14 residues. The chain's CDR3 is CASSPPSAGVEQYF. DNA for the CDR3: TGTGCCAGCAGCCCTCCCTCCGCGGGGGTCGAGCAGTACTTC.